This entry lists 16 T cell receptor beta chains sequenced from one sample in a study of regulatory T cells in long-lasting Graves disease. Library construction for TCR beta used iRepertoire HTBI primers and Arm-PCR of CDR3 regions. Each CDR3 protein is one row after TCRdb ran MiXCR on the multiplex PCR reads. The profile covers a few hundred thousand distinct CDR3 sequences, with 16% appearing a single time and around a quarter taken by the ten largest. Regarding time point: newly diagnosed GD, antithyroid drugs for less than 3 months. PBMC RNA served as the TCR library source. Separately, the same data were catalogued under a study of T cells in Graves' hyperthyroidism and ophthalmopathy.

The material was peripheral blood mononuclear cells (PBMCs), obtained at new diagnosis, from a patient treated with antithyroid drugs. These receptor sequences come from a woman between 18 and 29 years old with Graves disease.

This clonotype was seen ten or more times. V and J are TRBV20-1 and TRBJ2-7; 11 bases line up with TRBD2. The germline CDR1 and CDR2 sequences are DFQATT and SNEGSKA (reference sequence). The V and J ends lost 4 bases and 3 bases, in that order; junction bases with no gene match: 8. This CDR3 has 15 amino acids. CDR3 sequence reads: CSATLETSGNYEQYF. Here the CDR3 DNA reads TGCAGTGCTACGCTGGAGACTAGCGGGAACTACGAGCAGTACTTC.

This clonotype has only a few counts. The chain is built from TRBV20-1 and TRBJ2-6, with D possibly TRBD2 on 6 matching bases. Deletions cut 0 bases from V and 3 bases from J, with 18 bases between. Germline V gives CDR1 DFQATT, CDR2 SNEGSKA (reference sequence). CDR3 length: 18 residues. In DNA form, the CDR3 reads TGCAGTGCTAGAGATTTCACGGGAGTGGTAGGTGGGGCCAACGTCCTGACTTTC. Residues: CSARDFTGVVGGANVLTF.

The chain couples TRBV13 to TRBJ2-5, with TRBD2 matching 10 bases. CDR3 length: 16 amino acids. V shed 2 bases and J 4 bases; nucleotides not matched to a gene: 7. CDR1 is PRHDT, CDR2 FYEKMQ, per germline (reference sequence). CDR3 loop: CASSLKAGGPGETQYF. The CDR3 DNA is TGTGCCAGCAGCTTAAAAGCGGGAGGGCCTGGAGAGACCCAGTACTTC.

About this clonotype: It may be a read error: a sequence one base away is much more abundant. This chain links TRBV18 with TRBJ2-5; TRBD1 aligns across 7 bases. The CDR3 length is 15 residues. Germline loops: CDR1 KGHSH, CDR2 LQKENI. Here the CDR3 DNA reads TGTGCCAACTCACCTCCGGGACAGTACCAAGAGACCCAGTACTTC. It translates to CANSPPGQYQETQYF.

In this sample, this clonotype turned up a few times. A read error may be the cause here, since a much bigger clone is one base away. CDR3 DNA: TGTGCCAGCAGGCACTCCGGGGCAGTGAACACTGAAGCTTTCTTT. Translating it yields CASRHSGAVNTEAFF. This chain connects TRBV11-2 to TRBJ1-1; a weak D match, TRBD1 (5 bases). The V and J ends lost 6 bases and 0 bases respectively, with 14 bases between them. From germline, CDR1 is SGHAT and CDR2 FQNNGV. CDR3 length equals 15 residues.

Ten or more counts support this clonotype. The chain uses TRBV29-1 and TRBJ1-3; the match to TRBD1 covers 9 bases. Germline CDR1 is SQVTM and CDR2 is ANQGSEA. The CDR3 consists of 14 residues. V was pared by 3 bases and J by 2 bases, with 2 bases of the junction left unmatched. In nucleotides, the CDR3 is TGCAGCGTTGACTGGACAGGGGCTGGAAACACCATATATTTT. Protein: CSVDWTGAGNTIYF.

V usage is TRBV20-1 and J usage is TRBJ1-5; tentatively, D is TRBD1 (5 bases). The CDR3 loop spans 13 amino acids. CDR1 is DFQATT and CDR2 is SNEGSKA in the germline V gene (reference sequence). The germline V and J ends were trimmed by 5 bases and 6 bases, with 14 bases remaining between them. The CDR3 loop is CSAGRGVGQPQHF. CDR3 DNA: TGCAGTGCTGGTCGGGGGGTTGGTCAGCCCCAGCATTTT.

This rearrangement joins TRBV9 to TRBJ2-1; D not certain. This CDR3 is 14 amino acids long. V was clipped by 4 bases and J by 5 bases, with 13 bases between them. Germline V CDR1 and CDR2: SGDLS, YYNGEE. The DNA for the CDR3 is TGTGCCAGCAGCCCAAGAGAGCGAGACAATGAGCAGTTCTTC. The encoded protein is CASSPRERDNEQFF. The complete variable domain, with remaining parts taken from reference TRBV9 and TRBJ2-1, reads DSGVTQTPKHLITATGQRVTLRCSPRSGDLSVYWYQQSLDQGLQFLIQYYNGEERAKGNILERFSAQQFPDLHSELNLSSLELGDSALYFCASSPRERDNEQFFGPGTRLTVL.

This clonotype has a handful of counts. The rearrangement links TRBV20-1 to TRBJ1-5; 7 bases are shared with TRBD1. Germline V CDR1 and CDR2: DFQATT, SNEGSKA (reference sequence). There are 15 residues in the CDR3. V shed 2 bases, J shed 1 base, and the junction held 5 bases outside the gene matches. CDR3 in amino acids: CSARIPGQSNQPQHF. CDR3 in DNA: TGCAGTGCTAGAATACCGGGACAGAGCAATCAGCCCCAGCATTTT.

The chain carries TRBV24-1 and TRBJ1-2, with 9 bases matching TRBD1. With 3 bases clipped from V and 6 bases from J, the junction kept 7 bases outside the gene matches. Germline CDR1 and CDR2: KGHDR and SFDVKD. The CDR3 runs 15 residues. The CDR3 spells CATSDNTGTGHGYTF. The CDR3 DNA follows: TGTGCCACCAGTGATAACACCGGGACAGGGCATGGCTACACCTTC.

This clonotype came up many times. This chain uses TRBV28 with TRBJ2-1, with 14 positions matching TRBD2. CDR1 and CDR2 (germline): MDHEN, SYDVKM. The CDR3 covers 18 residues. The V and J ends lost 2 bases and 4 bases, in that order; junction bases with no gene match: 7. The CDR3 region is CASSLGLAGGLGYNEQFF. The DNA for the CDR3 is TGTGCCAGCAGTTTAGGACTAGCGGGAGGCTTGGGGTACAATGAGCAGTTCTTC.

The CDR3 loop reads CASSLESPGLGAFF. The CDR3 DNA reads TGCGCCAGCAGCTTGGAGTCCCCAGGCCTAGGGGCTTTCTTT. This chain connects TRBV5-1 to TRBJ1-1, with no clear D. The CDR3 has 14 residues. Germline V gene data show CDR1 as SGHRS and CDR2 as YFSETQ. Deletions cut 0 bases from V and 11 bases from J, with 17 bases between.

For this clonotype: A much larger clone differs by one base, so this may be a read error. The chain couples TRBV30 to TRBJ2-7, with 8 bases matching TRBD1. Germline V gene lookup returns CDR1 GTSNPN and CDR2 SVGIG (reference sequence). This CDR3 spans 15 amino acids. CDR3 DNA sequence: TGTGCCTGGAGTAGACAGGGGTTTAGCTCCTACGAGCAGTGCTTC. Its protein product is CAWSRQGFSSYEQCF.

This clonotype was observed many times. This rearrangement joins TRBV7-3 to TRBJ2-1; no definite D call. The CDR3 length is 14 residues. CDR1 is SGHTA, CDR2 FQGTGA, per germline. The ends were cut back, 6 bases at V and 5 bases at J, with 14 bases in the middle. CDR3 sequence: CASSKGGTDNEQFF. CDR3 in DNA: TGTGCCAGCAGTAAGGGCGGCACAGACAATGAGCAGTTCTTC.

Many counts were recorded for this clonotype. V and J are TRBV9 and TRBJ2-2; D is possibly TRBD2 (5 bases). From germline, CDR1 is SGDLS and CDR2 YYNGEE. The CDR3 has 14 residues. Between the trimmed V and J ends, which lost 5 bases and 0 bases, there was a span of 8 bases. The CDR3 reads CASRRAPNTGELFF. As DNA, the CDR3 is TGTGCCAGCAGGCGGGCGCCGAACACCGGGGAGCTGTTTTTT.

This clonotype was seen a few times. V gene TRBV27 combines with J gene TRBJ2-2; no clear D gene. V dropped 5 bases and J dropped 5 bases, with 15 bases sitting between them. This CDR3 is built from 15 residues. The germline V gene encodes CDR1 MNHEY and CDR2 SMNVEV (reference sequence). CDR3 DNA: TGTGCCAGCAGTGGAACCGGACGAAAAACCGGGGAGCTGTTTTTT. Amino acid sequence: CASSGTGRKTGELFF.